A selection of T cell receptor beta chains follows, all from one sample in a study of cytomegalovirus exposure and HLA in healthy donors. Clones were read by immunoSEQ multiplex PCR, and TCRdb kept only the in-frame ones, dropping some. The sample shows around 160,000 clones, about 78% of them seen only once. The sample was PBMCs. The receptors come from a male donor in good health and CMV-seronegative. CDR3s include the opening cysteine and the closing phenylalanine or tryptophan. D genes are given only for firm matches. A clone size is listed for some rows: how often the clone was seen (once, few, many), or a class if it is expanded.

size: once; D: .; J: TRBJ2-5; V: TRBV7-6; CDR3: CASSLRGGGLTGETQYF; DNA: TGTGCCAGCAGCTTAAGAGGAGGTGGGCTGACAGGAGAGACCCAGTACTTC
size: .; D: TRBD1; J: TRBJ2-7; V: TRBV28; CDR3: CASSPPRSGGNEQYF; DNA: TGTGCCAGCAGCCCTCCTCGGTCAGGGGGTAACGAGCAGTACTTC
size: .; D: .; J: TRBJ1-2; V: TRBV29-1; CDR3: CSVEVGRGVGYTF; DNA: TGCAGCGTTGAAGTTGGGCGGGGGGTTGGCTACACCTTC
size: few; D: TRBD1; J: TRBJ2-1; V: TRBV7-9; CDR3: CSSSLRQGTYNEQFF; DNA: TGTTCCAGCAGCTTACGACAGGGAACCTACAATGAGCAGTTCTTC
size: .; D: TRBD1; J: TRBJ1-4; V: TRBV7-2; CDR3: CASSMDRGYEKLFF; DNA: TGTGCCAGCAGCATGGACAGGGGTTATGAAAAACTGTTTTTT
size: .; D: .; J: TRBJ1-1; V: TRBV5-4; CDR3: CASSLETNRMNTEAFF; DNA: TGTGCCAGCAGCTTGGAAACAAACCGAATGAACACTGAAGCTTTCTTT
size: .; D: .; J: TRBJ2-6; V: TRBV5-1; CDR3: CASSRESSGANVLTF; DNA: TGCGCCAGCAGTAGGGAGAGCTCTGGGGCCAACGTCCTGACTTTC
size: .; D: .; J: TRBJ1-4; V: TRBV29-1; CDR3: CSVGGRTNEKLFF; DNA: TGCAGCGTGGGGGGGAGGACTAATGAAAAACTGTTTTTT
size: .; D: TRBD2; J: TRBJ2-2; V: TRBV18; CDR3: CASSPPGLAVNTGELFF; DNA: TGTGCCAGCTCACCACCGGGTCTAGCGGTGAACACCGGGGAGCTGTTTTTT
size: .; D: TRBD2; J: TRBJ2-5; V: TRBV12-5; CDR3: CASGLVLGAGAPETQYF; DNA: TGTGCTAGTGGTTTGGTACTTGGAGCGGGAGCCCCAGAGACCCAGTACTTC
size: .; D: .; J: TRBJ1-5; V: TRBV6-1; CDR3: CASEAGFNQPQHF; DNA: TGTGCCAGCGAAGCAGGGTTCAATCAGCCCCAGCATTTT
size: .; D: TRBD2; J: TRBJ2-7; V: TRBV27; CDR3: CASSFSRTSGRGSYEQYF; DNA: TGTGCCAGCAGTTTTTCTCGGACTAGCGGGAGAGGGTCCTACGAGCAGTACTTC
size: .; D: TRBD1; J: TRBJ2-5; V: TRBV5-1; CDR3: CASSQTTGMEETQYF; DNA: TGCGCCAGCAGCCAGACGACAGGGATGGAAGAGACCCAGTACTTC
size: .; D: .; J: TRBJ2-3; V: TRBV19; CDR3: CASSTGGGAGDTQYF; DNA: TGTGCCAGTAGTACGGGTGGGGGGGCCGGGGATACGCAGTATTTT
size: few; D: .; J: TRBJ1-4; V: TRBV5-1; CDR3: CASRAGPTNEKLFF; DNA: TGCGCCAGCAGGGCGGGACCCACTAATGAAAAACTGTTTTTT
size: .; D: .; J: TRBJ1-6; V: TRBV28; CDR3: CASSLSTPRALHF; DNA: TGTGCCAGCAGCCTATCGACCCCGAGGGCCCTCCACTTT
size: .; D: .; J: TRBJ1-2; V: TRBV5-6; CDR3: CASSRGVYGYTF; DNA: TGTGCCAGCAGCCGGGGGGTCTATGGCTACACCTTC
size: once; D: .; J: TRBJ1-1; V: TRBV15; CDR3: CATSRDRGELQAFF; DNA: TGTGCCACCAGCAGAGATCGGGGGGAACTACAAGCTTTCTTT
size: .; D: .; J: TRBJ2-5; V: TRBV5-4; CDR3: CASSLNKGVKQETQYF; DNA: TGTGCCAGCAGCTTGAATAAGGGGGTCAAACAAGAGACCCAGTACTTC
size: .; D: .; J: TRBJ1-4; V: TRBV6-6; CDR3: CASSLDRATNEKLFF; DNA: TGTGCCAGCAGCCTCGACAGAGCAACTAATGAAAAACTGTTTTTT
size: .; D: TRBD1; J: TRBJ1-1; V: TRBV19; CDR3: CASSIDNRGRVRYTEAFF; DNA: TGTGCCAGTAGTATCGATAACAGGGGGCGCGTTCGTTATACTGAAGCTTTCTTT
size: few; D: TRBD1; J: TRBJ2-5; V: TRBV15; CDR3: CATTGGQGYIGTQYF; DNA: TGTGCCACCACAGGGGGACAGGGCTATATCGGGACCCAGTACTTC
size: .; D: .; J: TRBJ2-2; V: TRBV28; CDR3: CASSFNKNTGELFF; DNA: TGTGCCAGCAGTTTTAACAAGAACACCGGGGAGCTGTTTTTT
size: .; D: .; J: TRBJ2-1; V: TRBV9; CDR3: CASSSRAGSSYNEQFF; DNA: TGTGCCAGCAGCTCCCGGGCGGGAAGCTCCTACAATGAGCAGTTCTTC
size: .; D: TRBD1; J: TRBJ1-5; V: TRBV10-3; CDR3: CAISDDPDRGQNSNQPQHF; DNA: TGTGCCATCAGTGATGATCCGGACAGGGGCCAAAATAGCAATCAGCCCCAGCATTTT
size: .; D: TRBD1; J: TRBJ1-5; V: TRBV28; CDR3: CASKRTGGGNQPQHF; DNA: TGTGCCAGCAAAAGGACAGGGGGTGGCAATCAGCCCCAGCATTTT
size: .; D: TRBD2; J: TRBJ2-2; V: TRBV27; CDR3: CASSLYSGKNTGELFF; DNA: TGTGCCAGCAGTTTGTATAGCGGGAAGAACACCGGGGAGCTGTTTTTT
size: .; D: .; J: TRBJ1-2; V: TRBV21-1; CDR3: CASSGSAGYGYTF; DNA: TGTGCCAGCAGCGGCAGCGCGGGATATGGCTACACCTTC
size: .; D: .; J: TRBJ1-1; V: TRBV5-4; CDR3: CASSRPAGARDTEAFF; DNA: TGTGCCAGCAGCCGCCCAGCGGGGGCGCGAGACACTGAAGCTTTCTTT
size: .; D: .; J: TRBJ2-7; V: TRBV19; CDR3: CASSNNRDSRSYEQYF; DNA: TGTGCCAGTAGTAACAACCGGGACTCCCGCTCCTACGAGCAGTACTTC
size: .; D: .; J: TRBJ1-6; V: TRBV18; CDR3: CASSPRVSSYNSPLHF; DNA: TGTGCCAGCTCACCCCGGGTTTCCTCCTATAATTCACCCCTCCACTTT
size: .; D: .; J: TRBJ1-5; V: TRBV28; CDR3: CASSQEVQPQHF; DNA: TGTGCCAGCAGCCAGGAGGTTCAGCCCCAGCATTTT
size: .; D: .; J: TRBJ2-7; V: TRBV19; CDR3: CASSVGGALYEQYF; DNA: TGTGCCAGTAGTGTTGGGGGGGCCCTCTACGAGCAGTACTTC
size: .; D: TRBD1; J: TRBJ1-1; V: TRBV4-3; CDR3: CASSQDGTGRNTEAFF; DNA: TGCGCCAGCAGCCAAGACGGGACAGGAAGGAACACTGAAGCTTTCTTT
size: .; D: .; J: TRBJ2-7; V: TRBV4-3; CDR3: CASSQDVGDWPYEQYF; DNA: TGCGCCAGCAGCCAAGATGTTGGGGACTGGCCTTACGAGCAGTACTTC
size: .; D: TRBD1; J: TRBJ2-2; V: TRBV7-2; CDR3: CASSFSGRGTGGPGELFF; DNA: TGTGCCAGCAGCTTCTCTGGCCGTGGGACAGGGGGTCCCGGGGAGCTGTTTTTT
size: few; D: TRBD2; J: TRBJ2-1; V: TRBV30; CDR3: CAWSGRGDEQFF; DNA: TGTGCCTGGAGTGGGCGGGGGGATGAGCAGTTCTTC
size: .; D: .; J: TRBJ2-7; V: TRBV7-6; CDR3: CASSLDRSSYEQYF; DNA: TGTGCCAGCAGCTTAGACAGGAGCTCCTACGAGCAGTACTTC
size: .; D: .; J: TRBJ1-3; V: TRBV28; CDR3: CASSPHYEGNTIYF; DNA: TGTGCCAGCAGTCCCCATTACGAGGGAAACACCATATATTTT
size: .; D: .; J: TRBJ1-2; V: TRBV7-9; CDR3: CASSLGGGDNYGYTF; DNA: TGTGCCAGCAGCCTAGGGGGGGGCGATAACTATGGCTACACCTTC
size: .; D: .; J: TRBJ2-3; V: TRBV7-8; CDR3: CASSLPSTDTQYF; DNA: TGTGCCAGCAGCCTCCCGAGCACAGATACGCAGTATTTT
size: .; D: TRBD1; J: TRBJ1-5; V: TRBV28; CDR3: CASSSPGQGNQPQHF; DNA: TGTGCCAGCAGTTCCCCGGGACAGGGTAATCAGCCCCAGCATTTT
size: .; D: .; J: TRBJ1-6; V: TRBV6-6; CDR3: CASSENSPLHF; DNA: TGTGCCAGCAGTGAGAATTCACCCCTCCACTTT
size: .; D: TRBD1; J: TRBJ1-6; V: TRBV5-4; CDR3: CASSTRDRVNSPLHF; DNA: TGTGCCAGCAGCACCCGGGACAGGGTTAATTCACCCCTCCACTTT
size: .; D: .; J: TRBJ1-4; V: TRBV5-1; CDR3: CASSPLSGGEKLFF; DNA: TGCGCCAGCAGCCCCCTCTCGGGGGGAGAAAAACTGTTTTTT
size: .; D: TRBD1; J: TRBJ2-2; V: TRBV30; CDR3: CAWKGANTGELFF; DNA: TGTGCCTGGAAGGGGGCCAACACCGGGGAGCTGTTTTTT
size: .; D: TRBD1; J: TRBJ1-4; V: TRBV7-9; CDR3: CSSSLTDRADEKLFF; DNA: TGTTCCAGCAGCTTAACCGACAGGGCTGATGAAAAACTGTTTTTT
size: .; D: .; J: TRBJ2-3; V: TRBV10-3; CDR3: CAIRAPSTDTQYF; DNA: TGTGCCATCAGGGCCCCTAGCACAGATACGCAGTATTTT
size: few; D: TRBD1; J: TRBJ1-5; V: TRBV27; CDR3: CASSLGTGGLQPQHF; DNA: TGTGCCAGCAGTTTGGGGACAGGGGGCCTTCAGCCCCAGCATTTT
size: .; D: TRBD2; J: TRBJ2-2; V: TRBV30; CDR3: CAWMKGLGGPGELFF; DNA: TGTGCCTGGATGAAGGGACTAGGAGGACCCGGGGAGCTGTTTTTT
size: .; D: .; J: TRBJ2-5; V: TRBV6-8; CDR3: CASSYEQIQYF; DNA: TGTGCCAGCAGTTACGAACAAATCCAGTACTTC
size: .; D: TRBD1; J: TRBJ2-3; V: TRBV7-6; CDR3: CASSSGTGSTDTQYF; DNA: TGTGCCAGCAGCTCGGGGACAGGATCCACAGATACGCAGTATTTT
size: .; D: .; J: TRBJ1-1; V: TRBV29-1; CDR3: CSGSRDTNTEAFF; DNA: TGCAGCGGGTCCCGGGACACAAACACTGAAGCTTTCTTT
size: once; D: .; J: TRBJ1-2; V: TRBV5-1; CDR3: CASSLLPGGDYGYTF; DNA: TGCGCCAGCAGCTTGTTACCTGGCGGGGACTATGGCTACACCTTC
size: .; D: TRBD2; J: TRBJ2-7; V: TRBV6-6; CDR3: CASSPAGGGNEQYF; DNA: TGTGCCAGCAGTCCAGCGGGAGGGGGGAACGAGCAGTACTTC